What follows describes a single TCR beta chain. Its specificity is unknown. This sample was included in a study of blood T cells in healthy people across ages. Isolation recovered at least 7 million PBMCs from every sample. Total RNA was extracted at no less than 6 micrograms per sample. The CDR3 is made up of 18 amino acids. Germline trimming cut 1 base from V and 4 bases from J; bases unmatched to any gene: 9. CDR1 and CDR2 from the germline V gene are LGHNA and YNFKEQ. Study findings and constraints: The percentage of naive T cells correlated strongly with TCR beta diversity. Comparison with aged donors showed that long-lived donors had more naive CD4+ cells and higher diversity.

Primed by a sample-barcoded 5' primer and a J-beta primer mix, a second PCR proceeded for about 6 to 11 cycles. TCRdb redid the calling of the 5' RACE reads with MiXCR, one entry per CDR3 protein. The sample includes 1.8 million or so distinct CDR3 sequences, roughly 43% of them seen just once. The chain is built from TRBV4-2 and TRBJ2-3; 12 positions agree with TRBD2. The sample comprised blood. The TCR sequence derives from a human donor in good health. DNA for the CDR3: TGTGCCAGCAGCCAAGGAGGTCTAGCGGGGGGGATCCCAGATACGCAGTATTTT. Translated, it gives CASSQGGLAGGIPDTQYF.